The 28 T cell receptor beta chains below were found in one sample sequenced in a study of T cell responses to AZD1222 COVID-19 vaccine (dated by TCRdb to the early 2020s). The library was produced with the immunoSEQ multiplex PCR assay. As stored in TCRdb, this immuneACCESS dataset retains in-frame rearrangements with V and J assigned. A fraction of the clones does not appear; measured against another copy, unresolved V genes explain less than half of the discrepancy, and the remainder lacks a known reason. This sample comprises over 150,000 clones, roughly 90% of them detected only once. Approximately 3.7% of the sample is in the top ten clones. Reading the label with the study, this specimen's time point is: about 28 days (+/-7) after the second vaccine dose. The specimen comprised peripheral blood, sampled 28 days after the second AZD1222 dose. The receptors were gathered from an adult who received the AZD1222 COVID-19 vaccine.

This clone was detected once. The gene calls are TRBV5-4 and TRBJ2-1, with 7 bases lining up with TRBD2. This CDR3 spans 15 amino acids. J was trimmed by 4 bases and V by 2 bases; bases with no gene match: 6. Germline V gene sequence: CDR1 SGHNT, CDR2 YYREEE (reference sequence). In DNA form, the CDR3 reads TGTGCCAGCAGCTTTAGGGCTAGCGGATACAATGAGCAGTTCTTC. It translates to CASSFRASGYNEQFF.

The J gene is TRBJ1-4, the V gene TRBV5-1, with 10 positions matching TRBD1. After removal of 4 bases from V and 8 bases from J, the junction contained 5 bases not matched to a gene. CDR3 size: 14 residues. Germline CDR1 and CDR2: SGHRS and YFSETQ. The CDR3 sequence is CASSMTGGSEKLFF. In DNA form, the CDR3 reads TGCGCCAGCAGCATGACAGGGGGCTCGGAAAAACTGTTTTTT.

Here the CDR3 reads CARGLAGTTDTQYF. The CDR3, as DNA: TGCGCCAGGGGACTAGCGGGAACTACAGATACGCAGTATTTT. J is TRBJ2-3 and V is TRBV23-1; 13 positions match TRBD2. TRBV23-1 qualifies as an ORF whose function is uncertain. This CDR3 region has 14 residues. V dropped 9 bases and J dropped 3; count of bases not matched to a gene: 3.

The chain is built from TRBV30 and TRBJ1-3, with 8 bases that match TRBD1. This CDR3 comprises 15 residues. J lost 4 bases, V lost 2 bases, and 7 bases had no gene match. Germline CDR1 reads GTSNPN; CDR2 reads SVGIG (reference sequence). The CDR3 spells CAWSKHTGGGNTIYF. CDR3 DNA sequence: TGTGCCTGGAGTAAACACACAGGGGGAGGAAACACCATATATTTT.

The chain carries TRBV6-2 or TRBV6-3 and TRBJ2-1; D may be TRBD2 (5 bases). V gave up 5 bases and J gave up 5 bases, with 16 bases separating them. The CDR3 loop spans 15 amino acids. CDR1 and CDR2 from the germline V gene are MNHEY and SVGEGT. The CDR3 here is CASSISNSDHNEQFF. The CDR3, as DNA: TGTGCCAGCAGTATTTCGAATAGCGACCACAATGAGCAGTTCTTC.

This rearrangement joins TRBV2 to TRBJ2-7, with D unclear. V was shortened by 8 bases and J by 6 bases, with 17 bases between the two germline ends. CDR3 length equals 13 residues. Germline CDR1 reads SNHLY; CDR2 reads FYNNEI. The CDR3 sequence: CASGLEVVREQYF. The CDR3 DNA sequence: TGTGCCAGCGGGCTAGAGGTGGTGCGCGAGCAGTACTTC.

The chain combines TRBV5-1 with TRBJ2-7; D gene uncertain. V was pared by 0 bases and J by 3 bases, with 13 bases between. The CDR3 covers 15 residues. Germline CDR1 SGHRS, CDR2 YFSETQ. This chain's CDR3 is CASSLDGLVNYEQYF. The DNA of the CDR3 is TGCGCCAGCAGCTTGGATGGATTGGTAAACTACGAGCAGTACTTC.

J is TRBJ2-7 and V is TRBV19; no clear D. Germline V gene lookup returns CDR1 LNHDA and CDR2 SQIVND (reference sequence). CDR3 length: 14 amino acids. Trimming took off 10 bases at V and 0 bases at J, with 16 bases between the two ends. CDR3: CATQITAGSYEQYF. The CDR3 DNA is TGTGCCACACAAATCACAGCCGGCTCCTACGAGCAGTACTTC.

The chain recombines TRBV7-9 with TRBJ1-2, with a tentative D call TRBD1 (5 bases). This CDR3 region has 14 residues. The germline CDR1 and CDR2 sequences are SEHNR and FQNEAQ (reference sequence). V gave up 1 base and J gave up 5 bases, with 11 bases separating them. CDR3 residues: CASSLGQIWYGYTF. The CDR3 coding sequence is TGTGCCAGCAGCTTAGGACAGATATGGTATGGCTACACCTTC.

The chain carries TRBV11-3 and TRBJ2-3; D unclear. Trimming left V 2 bases short and J 6 bases short, with 3 bases between. Germline CDR1 reads SGHNT; CDR2 reads YENEEA. The CDR3 consists of 11 residues. In nucleotides, the CDR3 is TGTGCCAGCAGCTTAAGGGATACGCAGTATTTT. Translated: CASSLRDTQYF. Filled out from reference TRBV11-3 and TRBJ2-3, the complete variable domain reads EAGVVQSPRYKIIEKKQPVAFWCNPISGHNTLYWYLQNLGQGPELLIRYENEEAVDDSQLPKDRFSAERLKGVDSTLKIQPAELGDSAVYLCASSLRDTQYFGPGTRLTVL.

The V gene is TRBV14, the J gene TRBJ2-1; D may be TRBD1 (5 bases). This CDR3 has 16 amino acids. Germline V gene lookup returns CDR1 SGHDN and CDR2 FVKESK. Deletions cut 2 bases from V and 7 bases from J, with 18 bases between. CDR3 sequence: CASSQRHQGQANEQFF. The DNA of the CDR3 is TGTGCCAGCAGCCAACGACACCAGGGCCAGGCGAATGAGCAGTTCTTC.

V gene TRBV5-6 combines with J gene TRBJ2-1; D is ambiguous. V was pared by 5 bases and J by 4 bases, with 4 bases between. The CDR3 totals 11 residues. In germline, CDR1 is SGHDT, CDR2 YYEEEE. The CDR3 sequence is CASSFYNEQFF. CDR3 nucleotides: TGTGCCAGCAGTTTTTACAATGAGCAGTTCTTC.

V and J are TRBV10-1 and TRBJ1-1; 10 nucleotides align to TRBD1. Germline V gene data show CDR1 as WNHNN and CDR2 as SYGVQD (reference sequence). This CDR3 is built from 22 residues. V trimming: 10 bases; J trimming: 3 bases; junction bases outside the gene matches: 32. CDR3 sequence: CATPGRGINRGDRGDWHTEAFF. As DNA, the CDR3 is TGCGCCACCCCCGGGAGAGGGATTAATCGTGGGGACAGGGGTGATTGGCACACTGAAGCTTTCTTT.

J is TRBJ2-7 and V is TRBV6-5; D uncertain. CDR1 is MNHEY, CDR2 SVGAGI, per germline. Trimming cost V 2 bases and J 5 bases, with 13 bases left between them. The CDR3 totals 14 residues. CDR3 residues: CASSYDSARHEQYF. CDR3 bases: TGTGCCAGCAGTTACGACTCAGCGAGGCACGAGCAGTACTTC.

The chain links TRBV5-6 to TRBJ2-2, with a tentative D call TRBD1 (6 bases). The germline V gene encodes CDR1 SGHDT and CDR2 YYEEEE. The V gene lost 5 bases and the J gene lost 1 base, with 12 bases spanning the gap. This CDR3 spans 15 amino acids. In nucleotides, the CDR3 is TGTGCCAGCAGTCAAGAGACAGGGAACACCGGGGAGCTGTTTTTT. It encodes CASSQETGNTGELFF.

The chain couples TRBV27 to TRBJ1-2, with 8 bases lining up with TRBD1. CDR3 size: 17 residues. Germline-derived CDR1 and CDR2 are MNHEY and SMNVEV (reference sequence). Trimming at V came to 2 bases and at J to 0 bases, leaving 8 bases not matched to a gene. CDR3 sequence reads: CASSLLGQGGSNYGYTF. The CDR3 DNA is TGTGCCAGCAGTTTACTTGGACAGGGAGGGTCTAACTATGGCTACACCTTC.

The chain joins TRBV6-5 to TRBJ1-2; D gene uncertain. The germline V and J ends were trimmed by 7 bases and 1 base, with 13 bases remaining between them. CDR1 and CDR2 from the germline V gene are MNHEY and SVGAGI. The CDR3 is 14 residues long. This CDR3 is CASIPPSSNYGYTF. CDR3 DNA sequence: TGTGCCAGCATTCCCCCGTCCAGTAACTATGGCTACACCTTC.

V is TRBV19 and J is TRBJ1-1, with D unclear. CDR1 and CDR2 from the germline V gene are LNHDA and SQIVND (reference sequence). The CDR3 extends over 12 amino acids. V was pared by 7 bases and J by 7 bases, with 13 bases between. The CDR3 DNA reads TGTGCCAGTAACCAAGGCCGTTATGAAGCTTTCTTT. Amino acids: CASNQGRYEAFF.

The chain carries TRBV6-2 or TRBV6-3 and TRBJ2-7; no clear D. The V gene lost 6 bases and the J gene lost 2 bases, with 20 bases spanning the gap. CDR1 and CDR2 (germline): MNHEY, SVGEGT. The CDR3 runs 16 residues. CDR3 bases: TGTGCCAGCAGCCCCCGACGGTTCGGCGGACCCTACGAGCAGTACTTC. The encoded protein is CASSPRRFGGPYEQYF.

The V call is TRBV11-3, the J call TRBJ1-4; D is possibly TRBD1 (6 bases). The V and J ends lost 3 bases and 4 bases respectively, with 9 bases between them. Germline CDR1 and CDR2: SGHNT and YENEEA. This CDR3 spans 14 amino acids. Written as DNA, the CDR3 is TGTGCCAGCAGCTTCGCAGGGGATAATGAAAAACTGTTTTTT. As protein: CASSFAGDNEKLFF.

The chain links TRBV5-4 to TRBJ1-4; a weak D match, TRBD1 (5 bases). The V and J ends lost 3 bases and 2 bases respectively, with 11 bases between them. The CDR3 contains 15 residues. CDR1 is SGHNT, CDR2 YYREEE, per germline (reference sequence). The CDR3 nucleotides read TGTGCCAGCAGCTCGGCAGGGACGACTAATGAAAAACTGTTTTTT. This encodes CASSSAGTTNEKLFF.

This chain links TRBV3-1 (or the pseudogene TRBV3-2) with TRBJ2-2; 7 bases align to TRBD2. V trimming: 3 bases; J trimming: 4 bases; junction bases outside the gene matches: 8. Per the germline V gene, CDR1 is LGHDT and CDR2 is YNNKEL (reference sequence). The CDR3 runs to 16 residues. CDR3 region: CASSHRAGTPTGELFF. The DNA of the CDR3 is TGTGCCAGCAGCCATCGAGCGGGGACCCCCACCGGGGAGCTGTTTTTT.

The genes are TRBV18 and TRBJ2-5; D possibly corresponds to TRBD1 (6 bases). The ends were cut back, 3 bases at V and 5 bases at J, with 16 bases in the middle. CDR1 and CDR2 from the germline V gene are KGHSH and LQKENI. The CDR3 has 15 residues. CDR3 sequence: CASSPWAGVEETQYF. CDR3 nucleotide sequence: TGTGCCAGCTCACCGTGGGCAGGGGTGGAGGAGACCCAGTACTTC.

This clone has just a few counts. The rearrangement uses TRBV19 and TRBJ2-3; TRBD2 is a possible D gene (6 bases). V gave up 5 bases and J gave up 0 bases, with 15 bases separating them. This CDR3 contains 16 residues. CDR1 and CDR2 (germline): LNHDA, SQIVND (reference sequence). The CDR3 DNA reads as TGTGCCAGTAGTCGCGCGGGACCGCCTAGCACAGATACGCAGTATTTT. Amino acids: CASSRAGPPSTDTQYF.

The chain links TRBV5-4 to TRBJ2-2; TRBD1 agrees at 7 bases. Germline loops: CDR1 SGHNT, CDR2 YYREEE (reference sequence). This CDR3 comprises 17 residues. Trimming cost V 4 bases and J 6 bases; bases outside gene matches: 15. In DNA form, the CDR3 reads TGTGCCAGCAGCCCGAGCTCCGGGACAGTCTTCTCCGGGGAGCTGTTTTTT. This codes for CASSPSSGTVFSGELFF.

The chain links TRBV28 to TRBJ1-2; D uncertain. V lost 2 bases and J lost 4, with 11 bases in between. CDR1 is MDHEN and CDR2 is SYDVKM in the germline V gene. The CDR3 covers 14 residues. The CDR3 loop is CASSLGIVSYGYTF. The CDR3 DNA reads TGTGCCAGCAGTTTAGGGATCGTAAGCTATGGCTACACCTTC.

The V and J genes are TRBV3-1 (or the pseudogene TRBV3-2) and TRBJ2-1; 8 bases are shared with TRBD2. This CDR3 has 16 amino acids. Looked up from germline, CDR1 is LGHDT and CDR2 is YNNKEL (reference sequence). Germline trimming cut 1 base from V and 0 bases from J; bases unmatched to any gene: 2. The CDR3 here is CASSQVSGSSYNEQFF. In nucleotides, the CDR3 is TGTGCCAGCAGCCAAGTAAGCGGGAGCTCCTACAATGAGCAGTTCTTC.

V usage is TRBV6-2 or TRBV6-3 and J usage is TRBJ2-1; no reliable D call. V dropped 3 bases and J dropped 10 bases, with 13 bases sitting between them. Germline assignment: CDR1 MNHEY and CDR2 SVGEGT. The CDR3 loop spans 13 amino acids. In DNA form, the CDR3 reads TGTGCCAGCAGTTATATCTTATCGGGCGAGCAGTTCTTC. It encodes CASSYILSGEQFF.